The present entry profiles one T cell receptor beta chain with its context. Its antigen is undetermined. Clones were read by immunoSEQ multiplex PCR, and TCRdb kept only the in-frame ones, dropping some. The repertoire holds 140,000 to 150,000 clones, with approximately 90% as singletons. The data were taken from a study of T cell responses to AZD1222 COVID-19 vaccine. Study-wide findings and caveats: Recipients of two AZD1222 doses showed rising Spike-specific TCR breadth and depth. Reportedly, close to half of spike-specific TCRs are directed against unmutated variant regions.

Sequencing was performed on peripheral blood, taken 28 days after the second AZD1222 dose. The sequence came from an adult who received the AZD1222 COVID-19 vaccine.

The CDR3 protein is CASSLYGSTEAFF. The CDR3 DNA follows: TGTGCCAGCAGCTTATATGGGAGCACTGAAGCTTTCTTT. The chain links TRBV7-9 to TRBJ1-1, with no clear D. V was trimmed by 2 bases and J by 4 bases, leaving 8 bases between them. Germline assignment: CDR1 SEHNR and CDR2 FQNEAQ (reference sequence). The CDR3 runs 13 residues.